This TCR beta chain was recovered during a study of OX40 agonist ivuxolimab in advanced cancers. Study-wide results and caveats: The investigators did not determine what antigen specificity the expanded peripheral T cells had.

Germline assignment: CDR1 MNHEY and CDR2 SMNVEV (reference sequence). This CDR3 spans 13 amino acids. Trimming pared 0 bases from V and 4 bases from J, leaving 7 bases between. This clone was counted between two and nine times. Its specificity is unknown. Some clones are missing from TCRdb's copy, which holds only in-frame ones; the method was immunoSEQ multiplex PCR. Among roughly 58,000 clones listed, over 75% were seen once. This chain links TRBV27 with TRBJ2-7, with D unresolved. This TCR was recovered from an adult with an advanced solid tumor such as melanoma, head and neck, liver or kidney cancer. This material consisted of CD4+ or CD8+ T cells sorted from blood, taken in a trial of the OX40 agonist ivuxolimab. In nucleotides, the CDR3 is TGTGCCAGCAGTTTATCGACCGGGTACGAGCAGTACTTC. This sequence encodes CASSLSTGYEQYF.